Following are 27 T cell receptor beta chains from one sample sequenced in a study of blood T cell repertoires in COVID-19. Method: immunoSEQ multiplex PCR; TCRdb's copy keeps in-frame clones and lacks some. The table lists approximately 46,000 clones, roughly nine tenths of them singletons, with 15% to 19% in the top ten. Material for sequencing was peripheral blood. These TCRs come from a man between 65 and 85 years old with active COVID-19.

V usage is TRBV4-1 and J usage is TRBJ1-3; TRBD1 is a possible D gene (6 bases). Germline values: CDR1 MGHRA, CDR2 YSYEKL. Between the trimmed V and J ends, which lost 0 bases and 4 bases, there was a span of 22 bases. This CDR3 is 19 amino acids long. The CDR3 nucleotides read TGCGCCAGCAGCCAAGATGGAGCAGGGGCGAGTAGAGCGGGAAACACCATATATTTT. Translating gives CASSQDGAGASRAGNTIYF.

CDR3 coding DNA: TGTGCCAGCAGCCAATCTCAGGGGGACTATGGCTACACCTTC. Translated: CASSQSQGDYGYTF. The gene calls are TRBV14 and TRBJ1-2; 7 bases map to TRBD1. The junction had 3 bases not matched to a gene; V was cut back by 2 bases and J by 3 bases. From germline, CDR1 is SGHDN and CDR2 FVKESK. This CDR3 has 14 amino acids.

V is TRBV7-9 and J is TRBJ2-7; 8 nucleotides agree with TRBD1. Trimming at V came to 2 bases and at J to 0 bases, leaving 9 bases not matched to a gene. The CDR3 is 17 residues long. Germline lookup yields CDR1 SEHNR and CDR2 FQNEAQ (reference sequence). This chain's CDR3 is CASSLWRYRGSSYEQYF. In DNA, the CDR3 is TGTGCCAGCAGCTTATGGAGATACAGGGGGAGCTCCTACGAGCAGTACTTC.

This rearrangement joins TRBV5-1 to TRBJ2-5; 8 nucleotides match TRBD2. Germline trimming cut 2 bases from V and 2 bases from J; bases unmatched to any gene: 5. Germline V gene data show CDR1 as SGHRS and CDR2 as YFSETQ. This CDR3 has 15 residues. CDR3 DNA sequence: TGCGCCAGCAGCTTTTCGGGGGGGCGACAAGAGACCCAGTACTTC. Its protein product is CASSFSGGRQETQYF.

The V gene is TRBV6-5, the J gene TRBJ1-6; D gene unclear. The CDR3 is 15 amino acids. Germline CDR1 reads MNHEY; CDR2 reads SVGAGI. The V end was cut by 0 bases, the J end by 5 bases, with 8 bases between. In DNA form, the CDR3 reads TGTGCCAGCAGTTACTCCGGGATAAATAATTCACCCCTCCACTTT. Encoded protein: CASSYSGINNSPLHF.

The rearrangement joins TRBV10-3 to TRBJ2-3, with TRBD1 identical over 9 bases. The V segment lost 8 bases and the J segment 8 bases; nucleotides outside the gene matches: 11. The CDR3 is 14 amino acids. CDR1 and CDR2 (germline): ENHRY, SYGVKD. CDR3 DNA sequence: TGTGCCATCCGGCCGGGGACAGGGAAAGCTACGCAGTATTTT. It yields the protein CAIRPGTGKATQYF.

This rearrangement joins TRBV28 to TRBJ1-2; 8 nucleotides align to TRBD1. The CDR3 has 15 residues. J was trimmed by 4 bases and V by 7 bases; bases with no gene match: 11. CDR1 is MDHEN, CDR2 SYDVKM, per germline. This CDR3 reads CASKTQDRVGYGYTF. As DNA, the CDR3 is TGTGCCAGCAAAACCCAGGACAGGGTGGGCTATGGCTACACCTTC.

The chain employs TRBV7-2 and TRBJ1-6; unclear D gene. The CDR3 spans 16 residues. Germline assignment: CDR1 SGHTA and CDR2 FQGNSA. With 5 bases removed from V and 10 bases from J, the gap between germline ends came to 21 bases. The CDR3 loop is CASSPRAGVGSSPLHF. The CDR3 region has the DNA TGTGCCAGCAGCCCGAGGGCTGGGGTCGGGAGCTCACCCCTCCACTTT.

CDR3 nucleotide sequence: TGTGCCAGCAGCTTGGAGGGGGCTGGTACAGATACGCAGTATTTT. Amino acid sequence: CASSLEGAGTDTQYF. The J gene is TRBJ2-3, the V gene TRBV5-4, with 7 nucleotides matching TRBD1. Germline V gene lookup returns CDR1 SGHNT and CDR2 YYREEE (reference sequence). J lost 3 bases, V lost 0 bases, and 4 bases had no gene match. CDR3 length equals 15 residues.

The genes are TRBV5-1 and TRBJ2-5; TRBD1 matches at 7 bases. Per the germline V gene, CDR1 is SGHRS and CDR2 is YFSETQ. The CDR3 covers 11 residues. V shed 6 bases and J 5 bases; nucleotides not matched to a gene: 1. The CDR3: CASTQGETQYF. CDR3 sequence (DNA): TGCGCCAGCACACAGGGGGAGACCCAGTACTTC.

The V gene is TRBV28, the J gene TRBJ1-1; 7 nucleotides match TRBD1. Germline loops: CDR1 MDHEN, CDR2 SYDVKM. V lost 3 bases to trimming and J lost 3 bases; unmatched junction nucleotides: 10. The CDR3 has 16 amino acids. The CDR3 spells CASSFREGAGDTEAFF. CDR3 DNA sequence: TGTGCCAGCAGTTTCAGAGAGGGGGCTGGGGACACTGAAGCTTTCTTT.

The chain combines TRBV18 with TRBJ1-1; 9 bases agree with TRBD1. The germline V gene encodes CDR1 KGHSH and CDR2 LQKENI. The CDR3 contains 13 residues. V lost 3 bases and J lost 4; bases outside the gene matches: 0. CDR3 DNA: TGTGCCAGCTCACCGACAGGGGGCACTGAAGCTTTCTTT. Translating gives CASSPTGGTEAFF.

J is TRBJ2-1 and V is TRBV5-1, with TRBD2 matching over 14 bases. V dropped 3 bases and J dropped 4; count of bases not matched to a gene: 3. Germline-derived CDR1 and CDR2 are SGHRS and YFSETQ. The CDR3 totals 16 residues. The chain's CDR3 is CASSSRLAGGYNEQFF. The CDR3 bases are TGCGCCAGCAGCTCTAGACTAGCGGGGGGGTACAATGAGCAGTTCTTC.

This clone was observed once. This sequence joins TRBV5-1 and TRBJ2-1; 13 bases agree with TRBD2. Germline V CDR1 and CDR2: SGHRS, YFSETQ. The V gene end was trimmed by 4 bases and the J gene end by 9 bases; junction bases not matched to a gene: 10. There are 16 residues in the CDR3. For the CDR3, the DNA is TGCGCCAGCAGCACAGAACTAGCGGGGGGGCTCGGTGAGCAGTTCTTC. This gives the protein CASSTELAGGLGEQFF.

The chain links TRBV5-1 to TRBJ2-1, with TRBD2 identical over 11 bases. This CDR3 comprises 15 residues. Germline assignment: CDR1 SGHRS and CDR2 YFSETQ. V was pared by 2 bases and J by 7 bases, with 5 bases of the junction left unmatched. DNA of the CDR3: TGCGCCAGCAGCTTTAGCGGGGGGGCCAGGAATGAGCAGTTCTTC. This translates into CASSFSGGARNEQFF.

The chain carries TRBV5-5 and TRBJ2-5, with 12 bases aligning to TRBD2. Losses at the gene ends were 0 bases for V and 4 bases for J; bases not matched to a gene: 1. Germline loops: CDR1 SGHKS, CDR2 YYEKEE (reference sequence). This CDR3 has 15 residues. The CDR3, as DNA: TGTGCCAGCAGCTTGGGACTAGCGGGGGCAGAGACCCAGTACTTC. Encoded protein: CASSLGLAGAETQYF.

This chain connects TRBV7-2 to TRBJ2-3; weak D call: TRBD2 (7 bases). The CDR3 covers 16 residues. From germline, CDR1 is SGHTA and CDR2 FQGNSA. Trimming cost V 1 base and J 2 bases, with 13 bases left between them. CDR3 loop: CASSLDAGATTDTQYF. As DNA, the CDR3 is TGTGCCAGCAGCTTAGATGCGGGGGCGACCACAGATACGCAGTATTTT.

This chain links TRBV6-5 with TRBJ1-5; D perhaps matches TRBD1 (6 bases). The CDR3 runs to 14 residues. Trimming cost V 6 bases and J 9 bases, with 18 bases left between them. Per the germline V gene, CDR1 is MNHEY and CDR2 is SVGAGI. CDR3 protein: CASSRTQGPGPQHF. The DNA of the CDR3 is TGTGCCAGCAGCCGGACACAGGGTCCAGGGCCCCAGCATTTT.

V gene TRBV6-6 combines with J gene TRBJ2-7; 10 nucleotides align to TRBD1. Germline CDR1 reads MNHNY; CDR2 reads SVGAGI (reference sequence). The V and J ends lost 2 bases and 5 bases, in that order; junction bases with no gene match: 6. The CDR3 contains 15 residues. DNA of the CDR3: TGTGCCAGCAGTTACCCGACAGGGGGCGAGGACGAGCAGTACTTC. Protein product: CASSYPTGGEDEQYF.

This chain links TRBV24-1 with TRBJ1-3, with a weak D call TRBD1 (6 bases). This CDR3 comprises 14 residues. The V end was cut by 3 bases, the J end by 4 bases, with 9 bases between. Germline assignment: CDR1 KGHDR and CDR2 SFDVKD. Here the CDR3 reads CATSDPGQGNTIYF. As DNA, the CDR3 is TGTGCCACCAGTGATCCAGGACAGGGAAACACCATATATTTT.

The chain links TRBV3-1 (or the pseudogene TRBV3-2) to TRBJ1-4, with D hard to call. Germline-derived CDR1 and CDR2 are LGHDT and YNNKEL (reference sequence). With 2 bases removed from V and 8 bases from J, the gap between germline ends came to 9 bases. This CDR3 region has 13 residues. The CDR3 is CASSQQVEEKLFF. The CDR3 nucleotides read TGTGCCAGCAGCCAACAGGTAGAGGAAAAACTGTTTTTT.

V is TRBV11-2 and J is TRBJ2-2; no clear D. This CDR3 is built from 13 residues. Germline CDR1 SGHAT, CDR2 FQNNGV. The V gene lost 5 bases and the J gene lost 3 bases, with 7 bases spanning the gap. The chain's CDR3 is CASSTRDTGELFF. The CDR3 coding sequence is TGTGCCAGCAGCACCCGAGACACCGGGGAGCTGTTTTTT. The full variable domain, completed using reference TRBV11-2 and TRBJ2-2, is EAGVAQSPRYKIIEKRQSVAFWCNPISGHATLYWYQQILGQGPKLLIQFQNNGVVDDSQLPKDRFSAERLKGVDSTLKIQPAKLEDSAVYLCASSTRDTGELFFGEGSRLTVL.

This clone was counted once. This sequence joins TRBV7-9 and TRBJ1-4; no firm D call. V was trimmed by 3 bases and J by 4 bases, leaving 9 bases between them. The CDR3 is 14 residues long. Per the germline V gene, CDR1 is SEHNR and CDR2 is FQNEAQ (reference sequence). The chain's CDR3 is CASSFLGDNEKLFF. The CDR3 region has the DNA TGTGCCAGCAGCTTTCTCGGGGATAATGAAAAACTGTTTTTT.

This rearrangement joins TRBV10-3 to TRBJ1-5; 11 nucleotides line up with TRBD1. Germline-derived CDR1 and CDR2 are ENHRY and SYGVKD. V dropped 8 bases and J dropped 5; count of bases not matched to a gene: 8. The CDR3 is 15 amino acids. CDR3 sequence: CAIGQGAPLYQPQHF. As DNA, the CDR3 is TGTGCCATCGGACAGGGGGCGCCTTTATATCAGCCCCAGCATTTT.

In the case of this clone: The junction and the germline gene differ at one end; a read error may be behind it. The J gene is TRBJ1-1, the V gene TRBV19, with TRBD1 identical over 8 bases. Germline CDR1 and CDR2: LNHDA and SQIVND (reference sequence). The CDR3 is made up of 13 amino acids. The CDR3 is CASSVQGDTEAFF. The CDR3 nucleotides are TGTGCCAGTAGTGTACAGGGGGACACCGAAGCTTTCTTT.

The V call is TRBV6-6, the J call TRBJ2-7, with TRBD1 matching 8 bases. The germline gives CDR1 MNHNY, CDR2 SVGAGI (reference sequence). The length of the CDR3 is 16 residues. J was trimmed by 2 bases and V by 6 bases; bases with no gene match: 12. The CDR3 loop is CASSKLVGDRTYEQYF. DNA for the CDR3: TGTGCCAGCAGCAAATTAGTCGGGGACAGGACCTACGAGCAGTACTTC.

J is TRBJ1-3 and V is TRBV19; D possibly corresponds to TRBD1 (5 bases). Trimming cost V 3 bases and J 0 bases, with 12 bases left between them. Germline V CDR1 and CDR2: LNHDA, SQIVND (reference sequence). The CDR3 length is 16 residues. Written as DNA, the CDR3 is TGTGCCAGTAGTATTACAGGACTAAGCTCTGGAAACACCATATATTTT. Protein: CASSITGLSSGNTIYF.